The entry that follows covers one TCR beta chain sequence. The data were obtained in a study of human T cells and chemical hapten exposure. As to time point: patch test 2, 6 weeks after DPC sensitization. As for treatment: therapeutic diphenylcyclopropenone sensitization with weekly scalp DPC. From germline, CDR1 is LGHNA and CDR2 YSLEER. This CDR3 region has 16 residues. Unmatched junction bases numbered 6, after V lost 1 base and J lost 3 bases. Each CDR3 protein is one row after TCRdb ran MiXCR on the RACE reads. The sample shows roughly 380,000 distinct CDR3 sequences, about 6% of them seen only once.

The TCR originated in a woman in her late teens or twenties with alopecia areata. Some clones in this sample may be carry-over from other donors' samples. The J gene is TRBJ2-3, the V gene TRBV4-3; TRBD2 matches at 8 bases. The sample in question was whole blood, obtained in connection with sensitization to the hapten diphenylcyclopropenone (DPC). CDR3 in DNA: TGCGCCAGCAGCCAAGTTGCGGGGGGTCGTACAGATACGCAGTATTTT. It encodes CASSQVAGGRTDTQYF.